The sequence of this T cell receptor beta chain was determined in a study of post-analysis software for immune sequencing data. Background on the study: The courses of disease that were included comprised relapsing-remitting, secondary progressive and progressive-relapsing multiple sclerosis.

Researchers reported that TCR beta cDNA libraries carried unique molecular identifiers. T cells numbering roughly 0.9 to 11 million gave rise to 450,000 to 550,000 cDNA molecules. TCRdb called the PCR reads again in MiXCR, with one record for every CDR3 protein. Of 150,000 to 200,000 distinct CDR3 sequences in the sample, approximately 30% were seen once. Broader study findings: Compared with controls, patients had more of five TRBV segments, including TRBV5-6, TRBV5-1 and TRBV20-1. In multiple sclerosis, normalized Chao1 diversity was significantly below that of controls. Those samples that were prepared in the same batch co-clustered strongly by F measure.

This clonotype was seen a single time. Its target is unknown. One end of the junction is discordant with germline, which a read error may explain. Germline V gene data show CDR1 as SGHTA and CDR2 as FQGNSA. The CDR3 totals 12 residues. This sequence originates from a girl aged 5 to 17 with multiple sclerosis. The genes are TRBV7-2 and TRBJ2-5; D is possibly TRBD2 (5 bases). The J call may be in error: the DNA end matches TRBJ2-7 better. Specimen: blood. The CDR3 loop is CARSFTGVEQYF. The CDR3 nucleotides are TGTGCCCGCAGCTTCACCGGGGTCGAGCAGTACTTC.